The 9 T cell receptor beta chains below all came from one sample that was sequenced in a study of blood T cell repertoires in COVID-19. Data came from immunoSEQ multiplex PCR; TCRdb stores just in-frame clones and leaves some out. The sample holds approximately 160,000 clones, over 75% seen once. The sequenced material came from PBMCs or T cells enriched from blood (not recorded which). These receptors all stem from a woman aged 50 to 65 who had recovered from COVID-19.

The chain employs TRBV4-1 and TRBJ2-1; TRBD2 is a possible D gene (6 bases). Germline values: CDR1 MGHRA, CDR2 YSYEKL. Trimming shortened V by 5 bases and J by 9 bases, and 14 bases separated the two germline ends. The CDR3 contains 13 residues. For the CDR3, the DNA is TGCGCCAGCAGCTCGCCTCCCGGGGGTGAGCAGTTCTTC. Amino acid sequence: CASSSPPGGEQFF.

In its sample, this clone was seen a few times. CDR3 protein: CASSQGIPRLAGGLSYEQYF. In DNA form, the CDR3 reads TGTGCCAGCAGCCAAGGAATCCCTAGGCTAGCGGGGGGCCTCTCCTACGAGCAGTACTTC. The rearrangement links TRBV3-1 (or the pseudogene TRBV3-2) to TRBJ2-7, with TRBD2 identical over 11 bases. This CDR3 is built from 20 residues. V shed 1 base and J 0 bases; nucleotides not matched to a gene: 14. CDR1 is LGHDT, CDR2 YNNKEL, per germline (reference sequence).

The chain employs TRBV12-3 or TRBV12-4 and TRBJ1-1, with unresolved D. V was cut by 3 bases and J by 0 bases, with 5 bases left in between. CDR3 length equals 13 residues. The CDR3 here is CASSFSLNTEAFF. The CDR3 DNA reads as TGTGCCAGCAGTTTTTCTTTGAACACTGAAGCTTTCTTT.

The rearrangement links TRBV6-5 to TRBJ2-7; 7 positions agree with TRBD2. Germline CDR1 is MNHEY and CDR2 is SVGAGI. Unmatched junction bases numbered 5, after V lost 5 bases and J lost 4 bases. This CDR3 region has 13 residues. For the CDR3, the DNA is TGTGCCAGCAGTAGGGAGGGCCTATACGAGCAGTACTTC. Translation gives CASSREGLYEQYF.

This chain uses TRBV6-5 with TRBJ2-7; 10 nucleotides agree with TRBD2. The CDR3 runs to 15 residues. Germline V CDR1 and CDR2: MNHEY, SVGAGI. V gave up 6 bases and J gave up 2 bases; unmatched junction bases: 7. As DNA, the CDR3 is TGTGCCAGCAGCTATATCACTAGCGGGACCTACGAGCAGTACTTC. Encoded protein: CASSYITSGTYEQYF.

The genes are TRBV3-1 (or the pseudogene TRBV3-2) and TRBJ2-5; 7 bases are shared with TRBD1. J lost 4 bases, V lost 3 bases, and 2 bases had no gene match. Germline lookup yields CDR1 LGHDT and CDR2 YNNKEL (reference sequence). CDR3 length: 13 residues. CDR3 nucleotide sequence: TGTGCCAGCAGCCAGAGGGGGCGAGAGACCCAGTACTTC. Amino acids: CASSQRGRETQYF.

The gene calls are TRBV20-1 and TRBJ1-2; no clear D gene. The CDR3 runs 13 residues. Germline V CDR1 and CDR2: DFQATT, SNEGSKA (reference sequence). V dropped 3 bases and J dropped 4 bases, with 12 bases sitting between them. The CDR3 reads CSASPRLFYGYTF. The CDR3 DNA reads TGCAGTGCTAGTCCGAGGCTCTTCTATGGCTACACCTTC.

The V call is TRBV6-5, the J call TRBJ1-4, with D possibly being TRBD1 (6 bases). Germline loops: CDR1 MNHEY, CDR2 SVGAGI. Deletions cut 2 bases from V and 8 bases from J, with 12 bases between. The CDR3 consists of 14 residues. CDR3 nucleotides: TGTGCCAGCAGTTACGTGGGGGCAAGGGAAAAACTGTTTTTT. It is translated as CASSYVGAREKLFF.

CDR3 region: CASSPVQGGGYTF. The CDR3 bases are TGTGCCAGCTCACCCGTACAGGGTGGTGGCTACACCTTC. This sequence joins TRBV18 and TRBJ1-2, with a weak D call TRBD1 (6 bases). Trimming stripped 3 bases from V and 7 bases from J, with 12 bases between. Germline assignment: CDR1 KGHSH and CDR2 LQKENI. The CDR3 runs 13 residues.